This T cell receptor (beta chain) was captured by sequencing in a study of long-term antiretroviral therapy in people with HIV. Notes on the study in general: Blood collection from about 2003 to 2018 possibly occurred under older ART regimens.

This clone was observed once. Its antigen is as yet unknown. Version v3.0 of the immunoSEQ assay ran at survey level. Method: immunoSEQ multiplex PCR; TCRdb's copy keeps in-frame clones and lacks some. The data show 25,000 to 35,000 clones, 86% seen once. With V trimmed by 5 bases and J by 5 bases, 7 bases remained unmatched. Germline CDR1 and CDR2: WNHNN and SYGVQD (reference sequence). This CDR3 is built from 14 residues. This receptor was obtained from a woman between 25 and 40 years old with HIV. The sample here was unsorted PBMCs, taken 0.8 years after starting antiretroviral therapy. The chain recombines TRBV10-1 with TRBJ2-3; 7 positions agree with TRBD2. The CDR3 loop reads CASSRRLAEDTQYF. CDR3 nucleotide sequence: TGCGCCAGCAGTCGTCGACTAGCAGAAGATACGCAGTATTTT.